This T cell receptor (beta chain) was profiled in a study of T cells in Graves' hyperthyroidism and ophthalmopathy. About the research overall: Blood from the periphery was taken at initial diagnosis, before any treatment.

Broader study findings: The model foresaw ophthalmopathy a median approximately 6.1 months prior to onset. Among clonotypes expanded in thyroid above 0.001, most were also found in blood.

This clonotype was observed many times. Its antigen is as yet unknown. In germline, CDR1 is SNHLY, CDR2 FYNNEI. There are 19 residues in the CDR3. J was trimmed by 0 bases and V by 1 base; bases with no gene match: 4. Authors of the study amplified TCR beta CDR3 regions from RNA transcripts. Researchers ran a first-round RT-PCR on the TCR CDR3 using the HTBI primer set. TCRdb processed the multiplex PCR reads anew with MiXCR; each CDR3 protein has one entry. The sample shows about 590,000 distinct CDR3 sequences, 13% to 15% of them seen only once. Sequencing was performed on blood. V usage is TRBV2 and J usage is TRBJ1-6, with 12 nucleotides matching TRBD1. This TCR was sampled from a woman younger than 30 with Graves' ophthalmopathy. The CDR3 here is CASSEGDRGLSSYNSPLHF. The CDR3 DNA reads as TGTGCCAGCAGTGAAGGGGACAGGGGGCTTAGCTCCTATAATTCACCCCTCCACTTT.